This record looks at one T cell receptor (beta chain) sequence and its context. Its antigen is not yet known. No base qualities exist here, and no much larger clone lies one base off it. Relative to germline, V is missing 7 bases and J is missing 1 base, with 1 base of the junction outside any gene match. The CDR3 holds 13 amino acids from the cysteine to the phenylalanine. Only the CDR3 DNA is retained, 39 bases long and in frame from the first base. As encoded in the germline V gene, CDR1 is MDHEN while CDR2 is SYDVKM. This sample was taken from a study of cytomegalovirus exposure and HLA in healthy donors (dated by TCRdb to about 2017). Regarding the study in general: According to a later analysis, the 120 or so validation repertoires were produced on the same platform as the 666 repertoires of the first cohort. The study aimed to test whether signatures of past pathogen exposure could be identified by cataloging public T cell receptors. A separate validation cohort of roughly 110 different subjects was used in addition to the 666-subject first cohort. To predict cytomegalovirus infection status, the study combined high-throughput TCR immunosequencing, statistical association of individual TCRs with disease status, and machine learning. Broader findings and caveats from the paper: The study listed 164 TCR beta chains as associated with cytomegalovirus. Cytomegalovirus status was reported to be diagnosed by the classifier with high specificity and sensitivity in both the original and validation cohorts. The authors suggested that the approach could potentially be generalized to other disease states and immunological phenotypes. Most TCR sequences were seen in very few donors, while some public TCRs were found in many individuals. In vitro tests confirmed that a few of the cytomegalovirus-associated TCR beta chains recognize cytomegalovirus antigens. Of the cluster scores, 90% to 95% were above 0 in a later analysis, which found that TCRs clustered in the first cohort also tended to co-occur in the 120 validation repertoires. All 120 or so repertoires were used to score co-occurrence in the validation cohort in a later analysis, because that analysis had no HLA typing for the cohort.

The donors were included in the validation cohort of roughly 120 subjects, a group kept apart from the roughly 700-subject first cohort. Library prep was done by the immunoSEQ multiplex PCR assay. Per the original workflow: A statistical classification framework was built for diagnosing cytomegalovirus status from the catalog of TCR beta chain sequences. The clones in this table, taken by TCRdb from immuneACCESS, are in-frame only. Not every clone is retained; where verified, under half of the shortfall comes from an unresolved V gene, and the cause of the rest is unknown. V and J calls plus clone size are reproduced from that table; the DNA served to infer D and trimming. Within this sample are fewer than 80,000 clones, with roughly 95% of them counted one time only. 4.5% of the sample is taken by the ten largest.

The specimen sequenced was PBMCs. The chain is assembled from TRBV28 and TRBJ1-5; the junction holds 7 bases that match TRBD1. The receptor was isolated from a woman aged 18-29 years in good health and CMV-seropositive. The sequence in DNA is TGTGCCAGCACAGGGGGAAGCAATCAGCCCCAGCATTTT. Translated, this gives CASTGGSNQPQHF.